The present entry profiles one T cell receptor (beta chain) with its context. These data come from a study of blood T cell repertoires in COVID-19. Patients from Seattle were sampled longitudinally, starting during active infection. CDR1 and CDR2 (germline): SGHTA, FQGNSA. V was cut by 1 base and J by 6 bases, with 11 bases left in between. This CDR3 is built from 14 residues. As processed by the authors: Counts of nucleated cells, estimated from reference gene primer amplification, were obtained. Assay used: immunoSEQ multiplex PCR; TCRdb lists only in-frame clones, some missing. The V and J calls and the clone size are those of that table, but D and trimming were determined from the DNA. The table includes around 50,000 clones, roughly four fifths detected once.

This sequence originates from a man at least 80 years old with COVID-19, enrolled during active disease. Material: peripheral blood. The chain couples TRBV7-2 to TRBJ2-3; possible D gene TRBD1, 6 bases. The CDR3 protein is CASSLDRVGDTQYF. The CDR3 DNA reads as TGTGCCAGCAGCTTAGACAGGGTCGGTGATACGCAGTATTTT.